The clone carrying this T cell receptor (beta chain) was found a few times. Its cognate antigen is unknown. This specimen comes from a study of T-cell reconstitution after alpha-beta-depleted transplantation in children. Broader study findings: Diversity and T-cell counts at one year after transplant derived mostly from new T cells. Surviving recipient T cells and thymic progenitors accounted for the high day-60 TCRbeta diversity observed in some patients.

Unique molecular identifiers were used to barcode this TCRbeta library. From the PCR reads, TCRdb called clonotypes with MiXCR, one entry per CDR3 protein. The profile shows under 750,000 distinct CDR3 sequences, around 23% of them singletons. Germline CDR1 reads DFQATT; CDR2 reads SNEGSKA (reference sequence). V dropped 6 bases and J dropped 0 bases, with 12 bases sitting between them. CDR3 size: 14 residues. This TCR came from a boy younger than two who had a stem cell transplant for acute myeloid leukemia, so the T cells may come from the graft donor. V and J are TRBV20-1 and TRBJ2-4; a weak D match, TRBD2 (6 bases). Sequences were derived from PBMCs, mostly from graft donor cells, sampled 360 days after TCRalphabeta/CD19-depleted stem cell transplant. In nucleotides, the CDR3 is TGCAGTGCCGACGGGAGTCTAGCCAAAAACATTCAGTACTTC. Amino acids: CSADGSLAKNIQYF.